The next 8 T cell receptor beta chains were all read from a single sample in a study of T-cell memory formation after mild COVID-19 (dated by TCRdb to the early 2020s). Libraries came from 5' RACE. The reads were generated on an Illumina NovaSeq 6000. TCRdb redid the processing of the public reads, applying fastp at Q25 and MiXCR, and retained in-frame beta chains. Rows merge per CDR3 protein into single entries with the most common DNA and genes. This sample lists 210,000 or so distinct CDR3 sequences; around 30% were detected once. Jointly, the top ten make up roughly 10% of the sample. The sample comprised PBMCs or a T cell subset sorted from them (not recorded which). These receptors were taken from an adult woman who had mild COVID-19 (a few samples of this study predate the infection). The sample titles of this study are shuffled in the database, so cell type and time point are left out; the donor was told from shared clones.

This clonotype has ten or more counts. The V gene is TRBV15, the J gene TRBJ2-3; TRBD1 or TRBD2 may be the D gene (5 bases each). Germline values: CDR1 LNHNV, CDR2 YYDKDF (reference sequence). CDR3 length: 13 residues. The V end lost 8 bases, the J end lost 2 bases, and 11 bases lay between the germline ends. The DNA for the CDR3 is TGTGCCACCGGCCGGGACCACACAGATACGCAGTATTTT. Encoded protein: CATGRDHTDTQYF.

This clonotype was counted a few times. J is TRBJ2-4 and V is TRBV28; the D is unclear. The V gene's germline CDR1 is MDHEN and CDR2 SYDVKM. With 10 bases removed from V and 0 bases from J, the gap between germline ends came to 10 bases. The CDR3 runs 13 residues. The CDR3 region has the DNA TGTGCCACCGCTGGCCTAGCCAAAAACATTCAGTACTTC. Its protein product is CATAGLAKNIQYF.

V usage is TRBV2 and J usage is TRBJ2-1; TRBD2 matches at 13 bases. The germline CDR1 and CDR2 sequences are SNHLY and FYNNEI. The CDR3 totals 17 residues. V lost 2 bases to trimming and J lost 8 bases; unmatched junction nucleotides: 9. The CDR3 loop reads CASSEPQTSGGLHEQFF. The CDR3 region has the DNA TGTGCCAGCAGTGAACCCCAGACTAGCGGGGGGCTACATGAGCAGTTCTTC.

The V call is TRBV4-1, the J call TRBJ1-2; D perhaps matches TRBD1 (6 bases). Germline CDR1 and CDR2: MGHRA and YSYEKL. The CDR3 loop spans 17 amino acids. Trimming left V 1 base short and J 4 bases short, with 19 bases between. This chain's CDR3 is CASSQGAGASLGYGYTF. CDR3 DNA sequence: TGCGCCAGCAGCCAAGGTGCAGGGGCAAGCCTGGGCTATGGCTACACCTTC.

In this sample, this clonotype turned up once. This chain links TRBV5-1 with TRBJ2-7, with 7 bases identical to TRBD1. There are 14 residues in the CDR3. Germline CDR1 is SGHRS and CDR2 is YFSETQ. V dropped 0 bases and J dropped 5; count of bases not matched to a gene: 5. CDR3 in DNA: TGCGCCAGCAGCTTGGACAGGGGCTTCGACGAGCAGTACTTC. It specifies CASSLDRGFDEQYF.

A few counts support this clonotype. The chain joins TRBV7-9 to TRBJ2-7; perhaps TRBD2 as D (6 bases). From germline, CDR1 is SEHNR and CDR2 FQNEAQ (reference sequence). CDR3 length: 13 residues. V lost 6 bases and J lost 5, with 14 bases in between. In DNA, the CDR3 is TGTGCCAGCAGGGAGGGATTCCGGGACGAGCAGTACTTC. Its translation is CASREGFRDEQYF.

This clonotype has more than one count but fewer than ten. The J gene is TRBJ2-3, the V gene TRBV28; 8 bases match TRBD2. Trimming at V came to 1 base and at J to 3 bases, leaving 6 bases not matched to a gene. The V gene's germline CDR1 is MDHEN and CDR2 SYDVKM. The CDR3 length is 16 residues. The CDR3 bases are TGTGCCAGCAGTTTATCCGGGGGGGGCAGTACAGATACGCAGTATTTT. Amino acids: CASSLSGGGSTDTQYF. The full variable domain, completed using reference TRBV28 and TRBJ2-3, is DVKVTQSSRYLVKRTGEKVFLECVQDMDHENMFWYRQDPGLGLRLIYFSYDVKMKEKGDIPEGYSVSREKKERFSLILESASTNQTSMYLCASSLSGGGSTDTQYFGPGTRLTVL.

The chain is built from TRBV19 and TRBJ1-4; D is ambiguous. Germline CDR1 LNHDA, CDR2 SQIVND (reference sequence). The CDR3 loop spans 16 amino acids. Trimming removed 5 bases from V and 6 bases from J, with 19 bases in between. The CDR3 DNA sequence: TGTGCCAGTAGTCCCGGTCTTTGGGGATCCGATGAAAAACTGTTTTTT. Translation gives CASSPGLWGSDEKLFF. The full variable domain, its missing parts supplied by reference TRBV19 and TRBJ1-4, is DGGITQSPKYLFRKEGQNVTLSCEQNLNHDAMYWYRQDPGQGLRLIYYSQIVNDFQKGDIAEGYSVSREKKESFPLTVTSAQKNPTAFYLCASSPGLWGSDEKLFFGSGTQLSVL.